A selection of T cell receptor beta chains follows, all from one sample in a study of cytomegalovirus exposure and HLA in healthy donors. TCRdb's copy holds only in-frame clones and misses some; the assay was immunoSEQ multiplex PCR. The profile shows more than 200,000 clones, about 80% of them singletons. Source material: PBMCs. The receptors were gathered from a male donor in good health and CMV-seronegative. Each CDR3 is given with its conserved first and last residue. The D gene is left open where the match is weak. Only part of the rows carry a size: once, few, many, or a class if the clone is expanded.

CDR3aa: CASSQVGASGNTIYF
CDR3nt: TGTGCCAGCAGCCAAGTAGGGGCATCTGGAAACACCATATATTTT
v_gene: TRBV16
abundance: -
j_gene: TRBJ1-3
d_gene: -

CDR3aa: CAISVSRDRNTGELFF
CDR3nt: TGTGCCATCAGCGTTTCCCGGGACAGGAACACCGGGGAGCTGTTTTTT
v_gene: TRBV10-3
abundance: once
j_gene: TRBJ2-2
d_gene: TRBD1

CDR3aa: CASQRGGSKNIQYF
CDR3nt: TGTGCCAGCCAGCGGGGGGGGTCCAAAAACATTCAGTACTTC
v_gene: TRBV4-2
abundance: few
j_gene: TRBJ2-4
d_gene: TRBD2

CDR3aa: CASGGPLGEKLFF
CDR3nt: TGTGCCAGCGGGGGCCCCTTGGGGGAAAAACTGTTTTTT
v_gene: TRBV9
abundance: -
j_gene: TRBJ1-4
d_gene: -

CDR3aa: CASSLHQLYEQYF
CDR3nt: TGTGCCAGCAGTTTACACCAACTCTACGAGCAGTACTTC
v_gene: TRBV27
abundance: -
j_gene: TRBJ2-7
d_gene: -

CDR3aa: CASSVAYFRGTPLSTDTQYF
CDR3nt: TGTGCCAGCAGCGTAGCGTACTTTCGGGGGACTCCCTTAAGCACAGATACGCAGTATTTT
v_gene: TRBV9
abundance: -
j_gene: TRBJ2-3
d_gene: -

CDR3aa: CASSFRTSGGAGDTQYF
CDR3nt: TGTGCCAGCAGCTTTCGGACTAGCGGGGGGGCCGGAGATACGCAGTATTTT
v_gene: TRBV5-6
abundance: -
j_gene: TRBJ2-3
d_gene: TRBD2

CDR3aa: CASSVGALAGAYNEQFF
CDR3nt: TGTGCCAGCAGCGTAGGGGCCTTAGCGGGGGCGTACAATGAGCAGTTCTTC
v_gene: TRBV9
abundance: few
j_gene: TRBJ2-1
d_gene: TRBD2

CDR3aa: CASSLRGGGYGYTF
CDR3nt: TGTGCCAGCAGTTTACGGGGGGGCGGCTATGGCTACACCTTC
v_gene: TRBV28
abundance: -
j_gene: TRBJ1-2
d_gene: -

CDR3aa: CASRPLMVQGNGGNTIYF
CDR3nt: TGTGCCAGCAGACCCTTGATGGTTCAGGGGAATGGTGGAAACACCATATATTTT
v_gene: TRBV28
abundance: -
j_gene: TRBJ1-3
d_gene: -

CDR3aa: CASSGGVTDTQYF
CDR3nt: TGCGCCAGCAGCGGAGGGGTTACGGATACGCAGTATTTT
v_gene: TRBV5-1
abundance: -
j_gene: TRBJ2-3
d_gene: -

CDR3aa: CASSRHFRGTEAFF
CDR3nt: TGTGCCAGCAGCCGACATTTCCGGGGGACTGAAGCTTTCTTT
v_gene: TRBV28
abundance: few
j_gene: TRBJ1-1
d_gene: -

CDR3aa: CASSLEGTGAIGYEQYF
CDR3nt: TGTGCCAGCAGCTTAGAGGGGACAGGGGCGATTGGGTACGAGCAGTACTTC
v_gene: TRBV7-9
abundance: few
j_gene: TRBJ2-7
d_gene: TRBD1

CDR3aa: CASSWGGQGTDTQYF
CDR3nt: TGTGCCAGCAGCTGGGGGGGACAGGGGACCGATACGCAGTATTTT
v_gene: TRBV28
abundance: -
j_gene: TRBJ2-3
d_gene: TRBD1

CDR3aa: CASSLDYQKYNEQFF
CDR3nt: TGTGCCAGCAGCTTGGACTATCAGAAATACAATGAGCAGTTCTTC
v_gene: TRBV7-8
abundance: -
j_gene: TRBJ2-1
d_gene: -

CDR3aa: CASSPLGTGNYEQYF
CDR3nt: TGTGCCAGCAGTCCTCTTGGGACAGGGAACTACGAGCAGTACTTC
v_gene: TRBV6-5
abundance: -
j_gene: TRBJ2-7
d_gene: TRBD1

CDR3aa: CASGRVNTEAFF
CDR3nt: TGTGCCAGCGGTCGAGTGAACACTGAAGCTTTCTTT
v_gene: TRBV7-2
abundance: -
j_gene: TRBJ1-1
d_gene: -

CDR3aa: CAWVGRDNSPLHF
CDR3nt: TGTGCCTGGGTCGGGAGAGATAATTCACCCCTCCACTTT
v_gene: TRBV30
abundance: -
j_gene: TRBJ1-6
d_gene: -

CDR3aa: CATSGTGGTGELFF
CDR3nt: TGTGCCACCTCCGGGACAGGTGGGACCGGGGAGCTGTTTTTT
v_gene: TRBV2
abundance: -
j_gene: TRBJ2-2
d_gene: TRBD1

CDR3aa: CASTPGKREVPPGELFF
CDR3nt: TGTGCCAGCACCCCGGGAAAGCGGGAGGTTCCCCCCGGGGAGCTGTTTTTT
v_gene: TRBV28
abundance: -
j_gene: TRBJ2-2
d_gene: TRBD2

CDR3aa: CASRSSDRANSPLHF
CDR3nt: TGTGCCAGCAGGTCCTCGGACAGGGCTAACTCACCCCTCCACTTT
v_gene: TRBV25-1
abundance: -
j_gene: TRBJ1-6
d_gene: TRBD1

CDR3aa: CASMRTSGPSSYNEQFF
CDR3nt: TGTGCCAGCATGAGGACTAGCGGGCCTAGCTCCTACAATGAGCAGTTCTTC
v_gene: TRBV7-9
abundance: -
j_gene: TRBJ2-1
d_gene: TRBD2

CDR3aa: CASSAPNKGFNEKLFF
CDR3nt: TGTGCCAGCAGCGCCCCCAATAAGGGGTTTAATGAAAAACTGTTTTTT
v_gene: TRBV9
abundance: once
j_gene: TRBJ1-4
d_gene: -

CDR3aa: CASSMIVTGNTGELFF
CDR3nt: TGTGCCAGTAGTATGATCGTGACAGGGAACACCGGGGAGCTGTTTTTT
v_gene: TRBV19
abundance: -
j_gene: TRBJ2-2
d_gene: -

CDR3aa: CASSLVGGDTEAFF
CDR3nt: TGCGCCAGCAGCTTGGTGGGAGGGGACACTGAAGCTTTCTTT
v_gene: TRBV5-1
abundance: -
j_gene: TRBJ1-1
d_gene: -

CDR3aa: CASSLGGGSSYEQYF
CDR3nt: TGTGCCAGCAGCTTAGGAGGCGGGAGCTCCTACGAGCAGTACTTC
v_gene: TRBV7-9
abundance: -
j_gene: TRBJ2-7
d_gene: TRBD2

CDR3aa: CAWSVRGGTNEQYF
CDR3nt: TGTGCCTGGAGTGTACGGGGCGGGACCAACGAGCAGTACTTC
v_gene: TRBV30
abundance: -
j_gene: TRBJ2-7
d_gene: -

CDR3aa: CASSRTGQETQYF
CDR3nt: TGTGCCAGCTCACGGACAGGGCAAGAGACCCAGTACTTC
v_gene: TRBV18
abundance: -
j_gene: TRBJ2-5
d_gene: TRBD1

CDR3aa: CASSLLAGGYNEQFF
CDR3nt: TGTGCCAGCAGTTTATTAGCGGGAGGGTACAATGAGCAGTTCTTC
v_gene: TRBV28
abundance: -
j_gene: TRBJ2-1
d_gene: TRBD2

CDR3aa: CASSSTVYEQYF
CDR3nt: TGTGCCAGCAGCTCCACAGTCTACGAGCAGTACTTC
v_gene: TRBV7-9
abundance: -
j_gene: TRBJ2-7
d_gene: -

CDR3aa: CADGVNTEAFF
CDR3nt: TGTGCCGACGGAGTGAACACTGAAGCTTTCTTT
v_gene: TRBV2
abundance: -
j_gene: TRBJ1-1
d_gene: -

CDR3aa: CASSPGPIGTNTEAFF
CDR3nt: TGCGCCAGCAGCCCCGGACCTATTGGGACAAACACTGAAGCTTTCTTT
v_gene: TRBV5-1
abundance: -
j_gene: TRBJ1-1
d_gene: -

CDR3aa: CASSDTQGAVYGYTF
CDR3nt: TGTGCCAGCAGTGATACACAGGGGGCGGTTTATGGCTACACCTTC
v_gene: TRBV25-1
abundance: -
j_gene: TRBJ1-2
d_gene: TRBD1

CDR3aa: CASSEGYGGGEQYF
CDR3nt: TGTGCCAGCAGTGAAGGCTACGGCGGGGGCGAGCAGTACTTC
v_gene: TRBV2
abundance: -
j_gene: TRBJ2-7
d_gene: TRBD2

CDR3aa: CASKGRVSADTQYF
CDR3nt: TGTGCCAGTAAGGGGAGGGTTAGCGCAGATACGCAGTATTTT
v_gene: TRBV28
abundance: -
j_gene: TRBJ2-3
d_gene: TRBD2

CDR3aa: CASSLSLTSTEKLFF
CDR3nt: TGTGCCAGCAGTTTATCTCTAACGAGTACTGAAAAACTGTTTTTT
v_gene: TRBV28
abundance: -
j_gene: TRBJ1-4
d_gene: -

CDR3aa: CASSPMWSVWREQYF
CDR3nt: TGTGCCAGCAGCCCGATGTGGTCGGTCTGGAGGGAGCAGTACTTC
v_gene: TRBV5-6
abundance: -
j_gene: TRBJ2-7
d_gene: -

CDR3aa: CASSNAGGNNEQFF
CDR3nt: TGTGCCAGTAGTAACGCAGGGGGCAACAATGAGCAGTTCTTC
v_gene: TRBV19
abundance: few
j_gene: TRBJ2-1
d_gene: TRBD1

CDR3aa: CASSEGGRIHGYTF
CDR3nt: TGTGCCAGCAGTGAGGGGGGGCGCATCCATGGCTACACCTTC
v_gene: TRBV6-1
abundance: -
j_gene: TRBJ1-2
d_gene: -

CDR3aa: CASTSDRRQNTGELFF
CDR3nt: TGTGCCAGTACCTCGGACAGGCGCCAGAACACCGGGGAGCTGTTTTTT
v_gene: TRBV19
abundance: -
j_gene: TRBJ2-2
d_gene: TRBD1

CDR3aa: CASSQTGRGNTIYF
CDR3nt: TGTGCCAGCAGTCAGACAGGGAGAGGAAACACCATATATTTT
v_gene: TRBV6-6
abundance: -
j_gene: TRBJ1-3
d_gene: TRBD1

CDR3aa: CASSLMRYNQPQHF
CDR3nt: TGTGCCAGCAGTTTAATGAGGTACAATCAGCCCCAGCATTTT
v_gene: TRBV27
abundance: -
j_gene: TRBJ1-5
d_gene: -

CDR3aa: CASMGLNTEAFF
CDR3nt: TGCGCCAGCATGGGGCTGAATACTGAAGCTTTCTTT
v_gene: TRBV4-1
abundance: once
j_gene: TRBJ1-1
d_gene: -

CDR3aa: CASRGGGSASTNEKLFF
CDR3nt: TGTGCCAGCAGGGGTGGGGGCAGCGCCTCAACTAATGAAAAACTGTTTTTT
v_gene: TRBV5-6
abundance: -
j_gene: TRBJ1-4
d_gene: -

CDR3aa: CASSPQSQGNIQYF
CDR3nt: TGCGCCAGCAGCCCTCAATCACAGGGAAACATTCAGTACTTC
v_gene: TRBV4-3
abundance: -
j_gene: TRBJ2-4
d_gene: -

CDR3aa: CASSLVAGTYSYNEQFF
CDR3nt: TGCGCCAGCAGCTTGGTAGCGGGAACTTACTCCTACAATGAGCAGTTCTTC
v_gene: TRBV5-1
abundance: -
j_gene: TRBJ2-1
d_gene: TRBD2